This T cell receptor beta chain was identified in a study of T cells in women clearing cervical HPV infection. Turning to the study itself: Only a few women had HLA typing results available.

The CDR3 has 15 amino acids. Germline V lookup: CDR1 SGHTA, CDR2 FQGNSA. The assay was immunoSEQ multiplex PCR, and TCRdb's table has in-frame clones only and misses some. This sample carries tens of thousands of clones, with more than 1.2% going to the ten biggest clones. As regards this clone: The read ends 3 residues before the CDR3 terminus; that terminus is restored from the germline J gene.

The sequencing input was blood buffy coat. The sequence was collected from a woman between 18 and 69 years old with a cervical HPV16 infection that either progressed to CIN3+ or cleared (not recorded which). V usage is TRBV7-2 and J usage is TRBJ2-5; TRBD1 matches at 7 bases. The sequenced CDR3 bases are TGTGCCAGCAGCCTACAGTCGGGACAGCTGAATACC. Its translation: CASSLQSGQLNT. The whole CDR3 protein reads CASSLQSGQLNTQYF.